This passage covers 13 T cell receptor beta chains from one sample sequenced in a study of cytomegalovirus exposure and HLA in healthy donors. The study ran its PCR with 60 Vbeta and 13 Jbeta primers. The method was immunoSEQ multiplex PCR; TCRdb's version includes in-frame clones alone and lacks a portion of them. This sample's table reports tens of thousands of clones. Source material: PBMCs. The source of these receptors is a woman under 40 in good health and CMV-seronegative.

This chain joins TRBV18 and TRBJ1-2; 7 nucleotides line up with TRBD1. V lost 3 bases to trimming and J lost 2 bases; unmatched junction nucleotides: 6. CDR3 length equals 15 residues. Per germline, CDR1 KGHSH and CDR2 LQKENI. Here the CDR3 DNA reads TGTGCCAGCTCACCTACCCAACAGGGGAACTATGGCTACACCTTC. Residues: CASSPTQQGNYGYTF.

The rearrangement links TRBV6-5 to TRBJ2-1; 8 nucleotides agree with TRBD2. This CDR3 comprises 16 residues. Germline CDR1 is MNHEY and CDR2 is SVGAGI. V gave up 0 bases and J gave up 6 bases; unmatched junction bases: 7. CDR3 protein: CASSYSSGSWRNEQFF. CDR3 DNA: TGTGCCAGCAGTTACTCGAGCGGGAGTTGGCGCAATGAGCAGTTCTTC.

The chain has TRBV28 and TRBJ1-2; no firm D call. Germline V gene data show CDR1 as MDHEN and CDR2 as SYDVKM. Trimming shortened V by 6 bases and J by 7 bases, and 18 bases separated the two germline ends. The CDR3 is 14 amino acids. Here the CDR3 reads CASRGGIPVGGYTF. CDR3 nucleotides: TGTGCCAGCAGGGGAGGGATCCCAGTGGGTGGCTACACCTTC.

The chain combines TRBV18 with TRBJ1-2; weak D call: TRBD1 (5 bases). Germline CDR1 KGHSH, CDR2 LQKENI. Trimming took 6 bases from V and 6 from J, leaving 20 bases between them. The CDR3 has 15 residues. The CDR3 DNA reads as TGTGCCAGCTCCGATAACCGGGCGGGGCTCAATGGCTACACCTTC. Its translation is CASSDNRAGLNGYTF. The full variable domain, in which reference TRBV18 and TRBJ1-2 provide the parts outside the CDR3, is NAGVMQNPRHLVRRRGQEARLRCSPMKGHSHVYWYRQLPEEGLKFMVYLQKENIIDESGMPKERFSAEFPKEGPSILRIQQVVRGDSAAYFCASSDNRAGLNGYTFGSGTRLTVV.

The chain recombines TRBV6-5 with TRBJ2-7; TRBD2 aligns across 10 bases. Germline V gene data show CDR1 as MNHEY and CDR2 as SVGAGI. The CDR3 loop spans 14 amino acids. Losses at the gene ends were 7 bases for V and 1 base for J; bases not matched to a gene: 4. CDR3: CASKPGLASYEQYF. The CDR3 DNA reads TGTGCCAGCAAACCGGGACTAGCGTCCTACGAGCAGTACTTC.

This chain uses TRBV30 with TRBJ2-7; D is perhaps TRBD2 (5 bases). The CDR3 sequence is 16 residues long. The V end was cut by 5 bases, the J end by 3 bases, with 23 bases between. The V gene's germline CDR1 is GTSNPN and CDR2 SVGIG (reference sequence). The CDR3 DNA sequence: TGTGCCTGGTCTTTTCCCCGGGGAGCTCGCGTCTACGAGCAGTACTTC. Residues: CAWSFPRGARVYEQYF.

The genes are TRBV5-1 and TRBJ2-5; D gene uncertain. Germline values: CDR1 SGHRS, CDR2 YFSETQ. V dropped 10 bases and J dropped 5 bases, with 18 bases sitting between them. This CDR3 comprises 13 residues. The chain's CDR3 is CASKERPSETQYF. Written as DNA, the CDR3 is TGCGCCTCCAAGGAGAGGCCTTCGGAGACCCAGTACTTC.

The rearrangement uses TRBV2 and TRBJ1-1, with TRBD1 matching 8 bases. The CDR3 contains 15 residues. Germline V gene lookup returns CDR1 SNHLY and CDR2 FYNNEI. The V gene end was trimmed by 4 bases and the J gene end by 1 base; junction bases not matched to a gene: 5. The DNA of the CDR3 is TGTGCCAGCAGTGTGGGGGGGACAGGGAACACTGAAGCTTTCTTT. This encodes CASSVGGTGNTEAFF.

As DNA, the CDR3 is TGTGCCAGCAGTTACTTCGGGATGGGTCAGCCCCAGCATTTT. Translating gives CASSYFGMGQPQHF. This chain connects TRBV6-6 to TRBJ1-5, with D unclear. The germline CDR1 and CDR2 sequences are MNHNY and SVGAGI (reference sequence). The length of the CDR3 is 14 residues. V was clipped by 1 base and J by 6 bases, with 10 bases between them.

The chain couples TRBV5-4 to TRBJ2-7; D is uncertain. Trimming shortened V by 3 bases and J by 3 bases, and 10 bases separated the two germline ends. This CDR3 contains 13 residues. Germline CDR1 is SGHNT and CDR2 is YYREEE (reference sequence). CDR3 bases: TGTGCCAGCAGCTCGGGTTCGGGCTACGAGCAGTACTTC. Translated, it gives CASSSGSGYEQYF.

The rearrangement links TRBV19 to TRBJ1-1, with 7 bases aligning to TRBD1. J lost 1 base, V lost 3 bases, and 5 bases had no gene match. CDR1 and CDR2 (germline): LNHDA, SQIVND (reference sequence). This CDR3 comprises 15 residues. CDR3 bases: TGTGCCAGTAGTATTACAGGGGACCCGAACACTGAAGCTTTCTTT. Its translation is CASSITGDPNTEAFF.

The chain carries TRBV5-1 and TRBJ2-7, with 14 bases aligning to TRBD2. The CDR3 sequence is 16 residues long. In germline, CDR1 is SGHRS, CDR2 YFSETQ. J lost 2 bases, V lost 0 bases, and 1 base had no gene match. The CDR3 DNA reads TGCGCCAGCAGCTTGGGACTAGCGGGAGGGACCTACGAGCAGTACTTC. Translating gives CASSLGLAGGTYEQYF.

The J gene is TRBJ1-1, the V gene TRBV2, with D possibly matching TRBD1 (5 bases). CDR3 length equals 14 residues. V shed 11 bases and J shed 5 bases, with 21 bases lying between them. Germline loops: CDR1 SNHLY, CDR2 FYNNEI. CDR3 in amino acids: CALTDRKHSTEAFF. The CDR3 DNA is TGTGCCCTAACAGACAGAAAACATTCGACTGAAGCTTTCTTT.